These 30 T cell receptor beta chains share one sample of origin, sequenced in a study of regulatory T cells in long-lasting Graves disease. Arm-PCR of CDR3 regions and iRepertoire HTBI primers were the basis on which TCR beta libraries were built. TCRdb re-called the multiplex PCR reads with MiXCR, one entry per CDR3 protein. The sample contains hundreds of thousands of distinct CDR3 sequences, less than 25% of which appear only once. Documented time point: persistent/refractory GD, antithyroid drugs over 5 years with positive TRAb. TCR sequences were obtained from RNA taken from PBMCs. The material sequenced was peripheral blood mononuclear cells (PBMCs), taken when the disease was refractory, from a patient treated with antithyroid drugs. Receptors were obtained from a female donor with Graves disease.

The rearrangement joins TRBV20-1 to TRBJ2-5, with a tentative D call TRBD2 (7 bases). The germline V gene has CDR1 DFQATT and CDR2 SNEGSKA (reference sequence). This CDR3 is 14 amino acids long. V dropped 2 bases and J dropped 0 bases, with 10 bases sitting between them. The CDR3 nucleotides read TGCAGTGCTAGAAGGGGGACTAACCAAGAGACCCAGTACTTC. This codes for CSARRGTNQETQYF.

There are many counts of this clonotype. This chain joins TRBV12-3 or TRBV12-4 and TRBJ2-7, with 11 positions matching TRBD2. The CDR3 has 14 residues. Trimming cost V 6 bases and J 7 bases; bases outside gene matches: 8. This CDR3 is CASSLLAGVREQYF. The CDR3 DNA follows: TGTGCCAGCAGCCTACTAGCGGGAGTACGGGAGCAGTACTTC.

In this sample, this clonotype turned up many times. In DNA, the CDR3 is TGTGCCAGCAGTTTCTCACATAGCGGGAGTATCCACGAGCAGTACTTC. Translated, it gives CASSFSHSGSIHEQYF. The gene calls are TRBV28 and TRBJ2-7; 9 bases are a match to TRBD2. After removal of 3 bases from V and 5 bases from J, the junction contained 11 bases not matched to a gene. CDR1 MDHEN and CDR2 SYDVKM come from the germline V gene. The CDR3 consists of 16 residues.

This clonotype has a count of ten or more. At one end the junction does not follow the germline gene, possibly because of a read error. The V call is TRBV27, the J call TRBJ1-5, with 8 bases identical to TRBD1. The CDR3 has 15 amino acids. Germline loops: CDR1 MNHEY, CDR2 SMNVEV (reference sequence). CDR3 DNA: TGTGCCAGCAGTACGAGACAGGGGAGCAATCAGCCCCAACATTTT. Its protein is CASSTRQGSNQPQHF.

The V call is TRBV6-5, the J call TRBJ2-7; no clear D gene. Germline V gene lookup returns CDR1 MNHEY and CDR2 SVGAGI. The V end was cut by 4 bases, the J end by 2 bases, with 15 bases between. The CDR3 spans 15 residues. The CDR3 loop is CASSSGPRSTYEQYF. The CDR3 nucleotides are TGTGCCAGCAGTTCAGGTCCCAGATCAACCTACGAGCAGTACTTC.

This clonotype was detected many times. The J gene is TRBJ1-2, the V gene TRBV28; unclear D gene. V lost 10 bases, J lost 5 bases, and 14 bases lay in between. Germline-derived CDR1 and CDR2 are MDHEN and SYDVKM. The CDR3 contains 12 residues. CDR3 coding DNA: TGTGCCACCCGAGGTGACCGATATGGCTACACCTTC. Protein sequence: CATRGDRYGYTF.

J is TRBJ2-5 and V is TRBV24-1; 8 nucleotides agree with TRBD1. V gave up 1 base and J gave up 7 bases; unmatched junction bases: 13. The CDR3 contains 17 residues. Germline V lookup: CDR1 KGHDR, CDR2 SFDVKD. The CDR3 is CATSDLPQGGLEGTQYF. CDR3 bases: TGTGCCACCAGTGATTTACCACAGGGGGGCCTGGAAGGGACCCAGTACTTC.

This clonotype was seen only a few times. The chain employs TRBV28 and TRBJ2-5; D unresolved. The CDR3 is 14 amino acids. Trimming removed 5 bases at V and 4 bases at J, with 14 bases between. Germline loops: CDR1 MDHEN, CDR2 SYDVKM. In DNA, the CDR3 is TGTGCCAGCAGTCGGAACTCCCTTAGAGAGACCCAGTACTTC. Amino acid sequence: CASSRNSLRETQYF.

The chain has TRBV28 and TRBJ2-7; D not certain. The CDR3 consists of 17 residues. Trimming stripped 5 bases from V and 0 bases from J, with 20 bases between. Germline CDR1 reads MDHEN; CDR2 reads SYDVKM. The CDR3 loop is CASSIQFLQRSSYEQYF. The DNA for the CDR3 is TGTGCCAGCAGTATCCAGTTTCTCCAGAGGAGCTCCTACGAGCAGTACTTC.

This clonotype was recorded many times. The CDR3 DNA reads TGCAGCGTTGAAGATTGGCGCCAAGAGACCCAGTACTTC. It is translated as CSVEDWRQETQYF. The rearrangement joins TRBV29-1 to TRBJ2-5; D uncertain. Trimming cost V 0 bases and J 1 base, with 6 bases left between them. Germline loops: CDR1 SQVTM, CDR2 ANQGSEA. This CDR3 region has 13 residues.

This rearrangement joins TRBV29-1 to TRBJ2-1; 9 nucleotides agree with TRBD1. V dropped 3 bases and J dropped 5; count of bases not matched to a gene: 5. Germline assignment: CDR1 SQVTM and CDR2 ANQGSEA. CDR3 length: 14 residues. CDR3 nucleotides: TGCAGCGTTGACAGGACAGGGGCCGACAATGAGCAGTTCTTC. This sequence encodes CSVDRTGADNEQFF.

This clonotype was observed many times. The rearrangement links TRBV29-1 to TRBJ1-2; 8 bases match TRBD1. CDR1 SQVTM and CDR2 ANQGSEA come from the germline V gene. The CDR3 runs to 13 residues. Trimming took 6 bases from V and 5 from J; bases not matched to a gene: 8. The CDR3 loop is CSVVDRGDYGYTF. CDR3 nucleotide sequence: TGCAGCGTCGTTGACAGGGGAGATTATGGCTACACCTTC.

This clonotype has more than one count but fewer than ten. This sequence joins TRBV30 and TRBJ1-1; D not resolved. The germline V gene encodes CDR1 GTSNPN and CDR2 SVGIG (reference sequence). The CDR3 covers 11 residues. V was clipped by 5 bases and J by 0 bases, with 4 bases between them. The CDR3 here is CAWLLNTEAFF. DNA of the CDR3: TGTGCCTGGCTTCTGAACACTGAAGCTTTCTTT.

In its sample, this clonotype was seen many times. The chain joins TRBV12-3 or TRBV12-4 to TRBJ1-2, with a possible D match to TRBD1 (5 bases). CDR3 length: 13 amino acids. V gave up 7 bases and J gave up 8 bases, with 17 bases separating them. The CDR3, as DNA: TGTGCCAGCAATCCCGGGACGATGAGAGGCTACACCTTC. It is translated as CASNPGTMRGYTF.

This clonotype was seen more than once but under ten times. The CDR3 DNA reads as TGCGCCAGCAGCTTGGAGGTACAGGCTAACTATGGCTACACCTTC. Protein sequence: CASSLEVQANYGYTF. This chain links TRBV5-1 with TRBJ1-2; tentatively, D is TRBD1 (5 bases). Germline V gives CDR1 SGHRS, CDR2 YFSETQ. V was pared by 0 bases and J by 0 bases, with 9 bases between. The CDR3 consists of 15 residues.

This chain uses TRBV14 with TRBJ2-7; D perhaps matches TRBD1 (6 bases). Germline V gene lookup returns CDR1 SGHDN and CDR2 FVKESK. The CDR3 is 13 amino acids. Trimming took off 2 bases at V and 2 bases at J, with 7 bases between the two ends. The DNA for the CDR3 is TGTGCCAGCAGCCAAAAGGGGGCCTACGAGCAGTACTTC. This sequence encodes CASSQKGAYEQYF.

The sample holds many counts of this clonotype. This chain connects TRBV30 to TRBJ1-2, with 7 positions matching TRBD1. With V trimmed by 4 bases and J by 2 bases, 1 base remained unmatched. Germline V gene sequence: CDR1 GTSNPN, CDR2 SVGIG (reference sequence). The CDR3 is made up of 12 amino acids. The CDR3 sequence: CAWTTGNYGYTF. The DNA of the CDR3 is TGTGCCTGGACGACAGGGAACTATGGCTACACCTTC.

This clonotype was found many times. The rearrangement links TRBV20-1 to TRBJ1-5; 7 bases align to TRBD1. In germline, CDR1 is DFQATT, CDR2 SNEGSKA (reference sequence). The trim removed 5 bases at V and 4 bases at J, leaving 5 bases unmatched. The CDR3 extends over 13 amino acids. CDR3 loop: CSALNRGNQPQHF. The CDR3, as DNA: TGCAGTGCTTTGAACAGGGGTAATCAGCCCCAGCATTTT.

This chain uses TRBV30 with TRBJ2-2; 10 nucleotides agree with TRBD1. The V segment lost 3 bases and the J segment 4 bases; nucleotides outside the gene matches: 8. Germline V gene lookup returns CDR1 GTSNPN and CDR2 SVGIG (reference sequence). This CDR3 spans 16 amino acids. The DNA of the CDR3 is TGTGCCTGGAGGAGGGGGACAGGGGTCCTCACCGGGGAGCTGTTTTTT. It specifies CAWRRGTGVLTGELFF.

Ten or more counts support this clonotype. The chain is built from TRBV20-1 and TRBJ2-7, with D possibly TRBD1 on 6 matching bases. The germline V gene has CDR1 DFQATT and CDR2 SNEGSKA (reference sequence). The CDR3 consists of 13 residues. The V and J ends lost 2 bases and 4 bases respectively, with 12 bases between them. As DNA, the CDR3 is TGCAGTGCTAGACCGGGACACTTTTACGAGCAGTACTTC. Its translation: CSARPGHFYEQYF.

The chain links TRBV11-2 to TRBJ1-3; D is perhaps TRBD1 (5 bases). V was shortened by 0 bases and J by 0 bases, with 9 bases between the two germline ends. The CDR3 extends over 16 amino acids. Germline lookup yields CDR1 SGHAT and CDR2 FQNNGV. CDR3 nucleotide sequence: TGTGCCAGCAGCTTAGAAGGGGCCAGCTCTGGAAACACCATATATTTT. Translating gives CASSLEGASSGNTIYF. Drawing the rest from reference TRBV11-2 and TRBJ1-3, the complete variable domain is EAGVAQSPRYKIIEKRQSVAFWCNPISGHATLYWYQQILGQGPKLLIQFQNNGVVDDSQLPKDRFSAERLKGVDSTLKIQPAKLEDSAVYLCASSLEGASSGNTIYFGEGSWLTVV.

This chain links TRBV25-1 with TRBJ2-6; D unclear. CDR1 MGHDK and CDR2 SYGVNS come from the germline V gene. There are 12 residues in the CDR3. V was cut by 1 base and J by 5 bases, with 0 bases left in between. CDR3 amino acids: CASSEWANVLTF. In nucleotides, the CDR3 is TGTGCCAGCAGTGAATGGGCCAACGTCCTGACTTTC.

The rearrangement links TRBV28 to TRBJ2-7; 9 bases are shared with TRBD1. With 6 bases clipped from V and 2 bases from J, the junction kept 5 bases outside the gene matches. Per germline, CDR1 MDHEN and CDR2 SYDVKM. The CDR3 extends over 14 amino acids. The CDR3 sequence: CASSNRDRAYEQYF. The CDR3 bases are TGTGCCAGCAGCAACCGGGACAGGGCCTACGAGCAGTACTTC.

The genes are TRBV7-9 and TRBJ1-4; 10 nucleotides align to TRBD1. Germline V gene data show CDR1 as SEHNR and CDR2 as FQNEAQ (reference sequence). The CDR3 is made up of 14 amino acids. Unmatched junction bases numbered 4, after V lost 6 bases and J lost 6 bases. Here the CDR3 reads CASRGGQGDEKLFF. The CDR3 nucleotides read TGTGCCAGCAGGGGCGGACAGGGGGATGAAAAACTGTTTTTT.

In its sample, this clonotype was seen many times. The chain recombines TRBV28 with TRBJ1-5; TRBD1 aligns across 7 bases. The CDR3 runs to 17 residues. Per the germline V gene, CDR1 is MDHEN and CDR2 is SYDVKM. The J segment lost 5 bases and the V segment lost 2 bases, leaving 12 bases of the junction unmatched. The CDR3 DNA reads TGTGCCAGCAGTTTAGGCCCTCTGAGACAGGGCGATCAGCCCCAGCATTTT. Encoded protein: CASSLGPLRQGDQPQHF.

The chain has TRBV29-1 and TRBJ2-1; 11 nucleotides line up with TRBD2. The J segment lost 7 bases and the V segment lost 6 bases, leaving 8 bases of the junction unmatched. The germline V gene has CDR1 SQVTM and CDR2 ANQGSEA. The CDR3 sequence is 14 residues long. The CDR3 protein is CSVPTSGAANEQFF. CDR3 coding DNA: TGCAGCGTCCCGACTAGCGGGGCTGCAAATGAGCAGTTCTTC.

The rearrangement uses TRBV10-3 and TRBJ2-5; D possibly matches TRBD1 or TRBD2 (7 bases each). Trimming shortened V by 7 bases and J by 2 bases, and 20 bases separated the two germline ends. The CDR3 runs 16 residues. Per the germline V gene, CDR1 is ENHRY and CDR2 is SYGVKD. This CDR3 reads CAITETGRDGQETQYF. The CDR3, as DNA: TGTGCCATCACCGAGACAGGGAGGGATGGGCAAGAGACCCAGTACTTC.

This clonotype was observed a few times. V is TRBV5-5 and J is TRBJ2-7; D not resolved. V was clipped by 1 base and J by 3 bases, with 8 bases between them. CDR1 is SGHKS and CDR2 is YYEKEE in the germline V gene (reference sequence). The CDR3 is made up of 13 amino acids. The CDR3 sequence is CASSLMDLYEQYF. The CDR3 DNA is TGTGCCAGCAGCTTGATGGATCTCTACGAGCAGTACTTC.

This clonotype has ten or more counts. The rearrangement links TRBV2 to TRBJ2-1; 8 nucleotides match TRBD1. The V gene end was trimmed by 2 bases and the J gene end by 9 bases; junction bases not matched to a gene: 6. Germline lookup yields CDR1 SNHLY and CDR2 FYNNEI. The CDR3 is 14 residues long. The CDR3 DNA is TGTGCCAGCAGTGAATTTACAGGGGGAAGTGAGCAGTTCTTC. As protein: CASSEFTGGSEQFF. Complete variable domain (other parts from reference TRBV2 and TRBJ2-1): EPEVTQTPSHQVTQMGQEVILRCVPISNHLYFYWYRQILGQKVEFLVSFYNNEISEKSEIFDDQFSVERPDGSNFTLKIRSTKLEDSAMYFCASSEFTGGSEQFFGPGTRLTVL.

This clonotype has more than one count but fewer than ten. This chain links TRBV2 with TRBJ2-3; D ambiguous. The germline CDR1 and CDR2 sequences are SNHLY and FYNNEI. The CDR3 extends over 15 amino acids. V lost 5 bases, J lost 0 bases, and 12 bases lay in between. CDR3 sequence (DNA): TGTGCCAGCAGTCTCAAGACGGCTAGCACAGATACGCAGTATTTT. Translation gives CASSLKTASTDTQYF.